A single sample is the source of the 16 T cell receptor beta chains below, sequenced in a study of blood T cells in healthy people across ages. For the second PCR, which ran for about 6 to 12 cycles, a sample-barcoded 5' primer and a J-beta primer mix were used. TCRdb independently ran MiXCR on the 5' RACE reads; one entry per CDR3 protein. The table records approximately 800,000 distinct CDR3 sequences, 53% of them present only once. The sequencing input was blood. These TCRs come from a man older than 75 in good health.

The CDR3 nucleotides are TGTGCCAGCAGCCTTCCGGGCCGGGAGAATGAAAAACTGTTTTTT. Amino acid sequence: CASSLPGRENEKLFF. The chain uses TRBV3-1 and TRBJ1-4; D gene uncertain. V lost 4 bases and J lost 5, with 14 bases in between. The CDR3 is made up of 15 amino acids. Germline values: CDR1 LGHDT, CDR2 YNNKEL (reference sequence). The complete variable domain, with remaining parts taken from reference TRBV3-1 and TRBJ1-4, reads DTAVSQTPKYLVTQMGNDKSIKCEQNLGHDTMYWYKQDSKKFLKIMFSYNNKELIINETVPNRFSPKSPDKAHLNLHINSLELGDSAVYFCASSLPGRENEKLFFGSGTQLSVL.

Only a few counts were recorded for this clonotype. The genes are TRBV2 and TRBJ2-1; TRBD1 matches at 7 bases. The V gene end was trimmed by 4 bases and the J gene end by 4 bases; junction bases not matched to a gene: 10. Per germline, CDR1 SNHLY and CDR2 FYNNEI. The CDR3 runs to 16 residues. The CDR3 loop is CASSGMPGQRYNEQFF. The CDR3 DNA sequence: TGTGCCAGCAGTGGGATGCCGGGACAGAGATACAATGAGCAGTTCTTC. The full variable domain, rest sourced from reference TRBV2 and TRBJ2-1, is EPEVTQTPSHQVTQMGQEVILRCVPISNHLYFYWYRQILGQKVEFLVSFYNNEISEKSEIFDDQFSVERPDGSNFTLKIRSTKLEDSAMYFCASSGMPGQRYNEQFFGPGTRLTVL.

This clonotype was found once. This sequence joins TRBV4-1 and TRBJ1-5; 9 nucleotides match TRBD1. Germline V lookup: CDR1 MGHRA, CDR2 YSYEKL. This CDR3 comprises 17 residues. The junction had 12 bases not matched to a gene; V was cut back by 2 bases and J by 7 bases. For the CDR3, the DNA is TGCGCCAGCAGCCAAAGCCGGACAGGGGAAGTTGGGCAGCCCCAGCATTTT. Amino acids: CASSQSRTGEVGQPQHF.

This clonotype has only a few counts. The CDR3 sequence: CASSHSGTPPYEQYF. CDR3 DNA: TGTGCCAGCAGCCATAGCGGGACTCCTCCCTACGAGCAGTACTTC. This chain connects TRBV13 to TRBJ2-7, with 8 bases identical to TRBD2. CDR1 PRHDT and CDR2 FYEKMQ come from the germline V gene (reference sequence). J was trimmed by 2 bases and V by 5 bases; bases with no gene match: 8. The CDR3 is 15 amino acids. The whole variable domain, filled in from reference TRBV13 and TRBJ2-7, reads AAGVIQSPRHLIKEKRETATLKCYPIPRHDTVYWYQQGPGQDPQFLISFYEKMQSDKGSIPDRFSAQQFSDYHSELNMSSLELGDSALYFCASSHSGTPPYEQYFGPGTRLTVT.

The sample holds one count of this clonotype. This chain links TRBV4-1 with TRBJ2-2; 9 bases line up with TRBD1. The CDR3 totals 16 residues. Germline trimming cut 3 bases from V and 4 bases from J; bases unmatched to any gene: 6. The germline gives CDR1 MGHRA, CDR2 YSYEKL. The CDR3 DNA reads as TGCGCCAGCAGCCAGGGGGGACAGGGTCGCACCGGGGAGCTGTTTTTT. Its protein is CASSQGGQGRTGELFF.

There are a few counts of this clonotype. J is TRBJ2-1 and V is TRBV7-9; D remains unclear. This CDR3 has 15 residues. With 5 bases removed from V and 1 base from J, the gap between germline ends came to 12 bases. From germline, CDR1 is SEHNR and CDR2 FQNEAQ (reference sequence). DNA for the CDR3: TGTGCCAGCAGCGGCCTGGGCGGATCCTACAATGAGCAGTTCTTC. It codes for CASSGLGGSYNEQFF. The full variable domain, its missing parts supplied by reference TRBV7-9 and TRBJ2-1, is DTGVSQNPRHKITKRGQNVTFRCDPISEHNRLYWYRQTLGQGPEFLTYFQNEAQLEKSRLLSDRFSAERPKGSFSTLEIQRTEQGDSAMYLCASSGLGGSYNEQFFGPGTRLTVL.

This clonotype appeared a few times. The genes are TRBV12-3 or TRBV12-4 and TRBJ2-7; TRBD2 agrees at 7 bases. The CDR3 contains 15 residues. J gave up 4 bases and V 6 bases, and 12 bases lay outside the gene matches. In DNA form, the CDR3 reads TGTGCCAGCAGCCCCTGGGGCGGGAGTAGGTACGAGCAGTACTTC. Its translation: CASSPWGGSRYEQYF.

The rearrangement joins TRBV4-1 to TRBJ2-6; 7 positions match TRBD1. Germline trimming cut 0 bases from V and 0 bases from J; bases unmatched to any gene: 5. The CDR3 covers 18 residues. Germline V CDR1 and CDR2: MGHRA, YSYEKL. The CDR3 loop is CASSQDGAGGSGANVLTF. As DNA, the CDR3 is TGCGCCAGCAGCCAAGATGGGGCAGGGGGCTCTGGGGCCAACGTCCTGACTTTC.

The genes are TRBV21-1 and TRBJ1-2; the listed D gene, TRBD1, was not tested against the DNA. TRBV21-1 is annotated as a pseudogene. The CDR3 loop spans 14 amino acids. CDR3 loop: CAIRQGKSNYGYTF. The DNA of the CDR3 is TGTGCCATTCGACAGGGGAAGTCTAACTATGGCTACACCTTC.

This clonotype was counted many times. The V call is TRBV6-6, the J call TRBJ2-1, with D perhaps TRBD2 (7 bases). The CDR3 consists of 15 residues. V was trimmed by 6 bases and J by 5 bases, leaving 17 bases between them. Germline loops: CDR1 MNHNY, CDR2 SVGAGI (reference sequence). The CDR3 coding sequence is TGTGCCAGCAGGACCTGGGGGCGGGAGAACAATGAGCAGTTCTTC. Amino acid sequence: CASRTWGRENNEQFF.

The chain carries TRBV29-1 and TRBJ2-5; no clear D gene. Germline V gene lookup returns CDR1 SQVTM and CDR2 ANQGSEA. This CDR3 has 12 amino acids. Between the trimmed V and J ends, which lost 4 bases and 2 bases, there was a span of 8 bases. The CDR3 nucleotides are TGCAGCGTTGTAACGGAACAAGAGACCCAGTACTTC. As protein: CSVVTEQETQYF.

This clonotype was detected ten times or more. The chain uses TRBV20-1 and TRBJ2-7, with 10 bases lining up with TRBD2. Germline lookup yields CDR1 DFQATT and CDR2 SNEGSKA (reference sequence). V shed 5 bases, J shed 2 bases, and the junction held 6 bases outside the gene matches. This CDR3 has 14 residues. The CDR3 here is CSAGRTSGTYEQYF. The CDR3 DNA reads TGCAGTGCTGGACGGACTAGCGGAACCTACGAGCAGTACTTC.

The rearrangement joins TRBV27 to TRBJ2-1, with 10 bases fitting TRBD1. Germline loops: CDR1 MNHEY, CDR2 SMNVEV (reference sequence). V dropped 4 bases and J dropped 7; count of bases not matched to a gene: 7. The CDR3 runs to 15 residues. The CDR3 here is CASSSRQGARNEQFF. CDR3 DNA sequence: TGTGCCAGCAGTTCACGACAGGGGGCGAGGAATGAGCAGTTCTTC.

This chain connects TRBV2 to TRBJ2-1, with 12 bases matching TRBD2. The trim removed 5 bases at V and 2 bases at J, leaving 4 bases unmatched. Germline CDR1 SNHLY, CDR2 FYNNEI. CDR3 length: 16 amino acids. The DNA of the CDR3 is TGTGCCAGCAGTTCGACTAGCGGGAGAGCCTACAATGAGCAGTTCTTC. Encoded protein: CASSSTSGRAYNEQFF.

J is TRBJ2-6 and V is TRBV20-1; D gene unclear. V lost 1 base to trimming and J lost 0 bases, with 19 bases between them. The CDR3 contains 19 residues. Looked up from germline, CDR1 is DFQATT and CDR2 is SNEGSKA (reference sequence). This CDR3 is CSARGELRRGRSGANVLTF. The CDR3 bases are TGCAGTGCTAGAGGAGAATTGCGTCGAGGCCGCTCTGGGGCCAACGTCCTGACTTTC.

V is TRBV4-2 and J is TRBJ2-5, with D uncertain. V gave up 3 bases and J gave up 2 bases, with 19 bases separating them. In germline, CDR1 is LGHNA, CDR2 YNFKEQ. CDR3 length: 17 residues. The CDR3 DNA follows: TGTGCCAGCAGCCACCCTAAGGCAGGCCAATTGCAAGAGACCCAGTACTTC. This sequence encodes CASSHPKAGQLQETQYF.